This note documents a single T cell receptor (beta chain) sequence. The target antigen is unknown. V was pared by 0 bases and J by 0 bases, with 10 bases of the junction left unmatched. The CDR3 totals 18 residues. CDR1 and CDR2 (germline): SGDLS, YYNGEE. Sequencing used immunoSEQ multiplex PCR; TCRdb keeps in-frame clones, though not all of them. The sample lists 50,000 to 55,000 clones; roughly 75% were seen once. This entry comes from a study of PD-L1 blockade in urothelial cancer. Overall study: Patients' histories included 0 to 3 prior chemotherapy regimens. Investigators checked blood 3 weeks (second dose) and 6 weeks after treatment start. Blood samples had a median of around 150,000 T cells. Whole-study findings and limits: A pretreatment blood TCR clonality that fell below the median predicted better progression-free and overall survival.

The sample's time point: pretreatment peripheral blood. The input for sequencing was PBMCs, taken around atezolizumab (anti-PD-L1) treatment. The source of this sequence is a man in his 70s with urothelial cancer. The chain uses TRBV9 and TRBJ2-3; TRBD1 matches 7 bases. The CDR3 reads CASSVEGGDSLSTDTQYF. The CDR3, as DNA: TGTGCCAGCAGCGTAGAGGGTGGGGACAGCCTCAGCACAGATACGCAGTATTTT. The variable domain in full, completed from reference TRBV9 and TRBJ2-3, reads DSGVTQTPKHLITATGQRVTLRCSPRSGDLSVYWYQQSLDQGLQFLIQYYNGEERAKGNILERFSAQQFPDLHSELNLSSLELGDSALYFCASSVEGGDSLSTDTQYFGPGTRLTVL.